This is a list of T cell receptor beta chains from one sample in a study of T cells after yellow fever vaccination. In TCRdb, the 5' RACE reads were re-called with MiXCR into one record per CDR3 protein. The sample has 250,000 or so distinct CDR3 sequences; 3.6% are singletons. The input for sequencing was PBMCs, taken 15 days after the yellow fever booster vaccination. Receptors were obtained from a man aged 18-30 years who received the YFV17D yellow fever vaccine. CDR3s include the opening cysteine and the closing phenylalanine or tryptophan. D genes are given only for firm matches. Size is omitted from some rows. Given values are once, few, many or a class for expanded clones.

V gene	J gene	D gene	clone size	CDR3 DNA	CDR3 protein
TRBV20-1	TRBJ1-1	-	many	TGCAGTGCTAGTCACGCTGAAGCTTTCTTT	CSASHAEAFF
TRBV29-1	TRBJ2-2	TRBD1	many	TGCAGCGTTGGAGGCTGGACAGGAAACACCGGGGAGCTGTTTTTT	CSVGGWTGNTGELFF
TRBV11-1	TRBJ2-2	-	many	TGTGCCAGCAGCGCTATCCAGGGAACGGACACCGGGGAGCTGTTTTTT	CASSAIQGTDTGELFF
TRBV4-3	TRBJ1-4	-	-	TGCGCCAGCAGCCAAGGGGTCTCTTGGGGGACTAATGAAAAACTGTTTTTT	CASSQGVSWGTNEKLFF
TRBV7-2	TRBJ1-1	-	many	TGTGCCAGCAACACGGGTCGCCAAGCTTTCTTT	CASNTGRQAFF
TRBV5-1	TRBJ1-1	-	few	TGCGCCAGCAGCTTGGTGGTGGGGGTAAACACTGAAGCTTTCTTT	CASSLVVGVNTEAFF
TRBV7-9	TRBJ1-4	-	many	TGTGCCAGCAGCTTCGTCAGGGACACTAATGAAAAACTGTTTTTT	CASSFVRDTNEKLFF
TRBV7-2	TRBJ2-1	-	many	TGTGCCAGCAGGAGGGGGGGCTCCTACAATGAGCAGTTCTTC	CASRRGGSYNEQFF
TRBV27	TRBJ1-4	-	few	TGTGCCAGCAGTTTTAGATCCACTCATGAAAAACTGTTTTTT	CASSFRSTHEKLFF
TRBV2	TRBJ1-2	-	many	TGTGCCAGCAGTGGGGTATTTACAGGGACTAACTATGGCTACACCTTC	CASSGVFTGTNYGYTF
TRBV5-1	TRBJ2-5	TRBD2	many	TGCGCCAGCAGCCCGGGAGGGCGGGTGTACCAAGAGACCCAGTACTTC	CASSPGGRVYQETQYF
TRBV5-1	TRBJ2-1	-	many	TGCGCCAGCAGCTTGCCGGGGGGCCACAATGAGCAGTTCTTC	CASSLPGGHNEQFF
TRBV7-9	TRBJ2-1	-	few	TGTGCCAGCAGCGCGGGACTCCCTGACAATGAGCAGTTCTTC	CASSAGLPDNEQFF
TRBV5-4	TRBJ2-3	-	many	TGTGCCAGCAGCTCCGGGACGAGGGGCACAGATACGCAGTATTTT	CASSSGTRGTDTQYF
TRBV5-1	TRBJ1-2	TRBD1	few	TGCGCCAGCGGACAGGGATCCGATGGCTACACCTTC	CASGQGSDGYTF
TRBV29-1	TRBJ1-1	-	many	TGCAGCGTTATCAGGGGCGGGGTGAACACTGAAGCTTTCTTT	CSVIRGGVNTEAFF
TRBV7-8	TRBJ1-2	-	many	TGTGCCAGCAGCCCAGGTGACTTAATGGGTGGCTACACCTTC	CASSPGDLMGGYTF
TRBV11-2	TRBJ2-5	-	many	TGTGCCAGCAGCCCGGGACTGATGGAGACCCAGTACTTC	CASSPGLMETQYF
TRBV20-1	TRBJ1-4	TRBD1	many	TGCAGTGCGGGCAGGGGGGCTAATGAAAAACTGTTTTTT	CSAGRGANEKLFF
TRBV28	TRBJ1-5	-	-	TGTGCCAGCAGTCTCTACCAGCAGCCCCAGCATTTT	CASSLYQQPQHF
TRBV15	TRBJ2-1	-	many	TGTGCCACCAGCGACGGGGCGGGGCGCCGTTTAGAGCAGTTCTTC	CATSDGAGRRLEQFF
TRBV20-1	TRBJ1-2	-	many	TGCAGTGCTAGTTTACACCCCAGCGCCAACTATGGCTACACCTTC	CSASLHPSANYGYTF
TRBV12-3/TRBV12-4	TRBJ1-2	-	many	TGTGCCAGCGGCCTCCAACCTCTGAACTATGGCTACACCTTC	CASGLQPLNYGYTF
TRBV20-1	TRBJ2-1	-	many	TGCAGTGCTAGCGTGGCGGGTAGCGACAATGAGCAGTTCTTC	CSASVAGSDNEQFF
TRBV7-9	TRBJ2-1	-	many	TGTGCCAGCAGCTTAGTCTACCGTGGTGAGCAGTTCTTC	CASSLVYRGEQFF
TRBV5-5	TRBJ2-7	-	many	TGTGCCAGCAGCTTGGTGGTATTGGTGGAGCAGTACTTC	CASSLVVLVEQYF
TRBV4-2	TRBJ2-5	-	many	TGTGCCAGCAGCCCGGGGCCTGCTAGCCAAGAGACCCAGTACTTC	CASSPGPASQETQYF
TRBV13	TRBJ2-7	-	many	TGTGCCAGCAGCATCGGACAGGAGCAGTACTTC	CASSIGQEQYF
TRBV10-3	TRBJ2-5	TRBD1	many	TGTGCCATCAGTGAGTTCGGGACAGGGGCGCAAGAGACCCAGTACTTC	CAISEFGTGAQETQYF
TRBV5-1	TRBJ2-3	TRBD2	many	TGCGCCAGCAGCTTGGCTCGGACTAGCTCAGATACGCAGTATTTT	CASSLARTSSDTQYF
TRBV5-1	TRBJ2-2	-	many	TGCGCCAGCAGCTCGGACAGATCACCGAACACCGGGGAGCTGTTTTTT	CASSSDRSPNTGELFF
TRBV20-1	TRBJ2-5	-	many	TGCAGTGCTAGAGATCTCTCGGGGGGCCCATGGGAGACCCAGTACTTC	CSARDLSGGPWETQYF
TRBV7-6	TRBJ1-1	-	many	TGTGCCAGCAGCTTAAATCAGGGCTTATACACTGAAGCTTTCTTT	CASSLNQGLYTEAFF
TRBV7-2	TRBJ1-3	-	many	TGTGCCAGCAGCTTAGGACGCCTAGGAGCTGGAAACACCATATATTTT	CASSLGRLGAGNTIYF
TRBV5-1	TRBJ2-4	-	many	TGCGCCAGCAGCCCGGGCCAAAACATTCAGTACTTC	CASSPGQNIQYF
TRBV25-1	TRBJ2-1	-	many	TGTGCCAGCAGTGAATCGGCAGGGTTCCACTACAATGAGCAGTTCTTC	CASSESAGFHYNEQFF
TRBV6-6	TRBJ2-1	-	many	TGTGCCAGCACCCCAACGGACGTTGAGCTTGATGAGCAGTTCTTC	CASTPTDVELDEQFF
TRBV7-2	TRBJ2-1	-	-	TGTGCCAGCAGCAAACACGGGGCCGGGCCCTACAATGAGCAGTTCTTC	CASSKHGAGPYNEQFF
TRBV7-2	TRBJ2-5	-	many	TGTGCCAGCAGGCCTAGGGAGCGAGAGACCCAGTACTTC	CASRPRERETQYF
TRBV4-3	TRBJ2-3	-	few	TGCGCCAGCAGCTCGCAGTGGAGGGCCACAGATACGCAGTATTTT	CASSSQWRATDTQYF
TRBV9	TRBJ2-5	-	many	TGTGCCAGCAGTGAAACCGGGGTTCAAGAGACCCAGTACTTC	CASSETGVQETQYF